This TCR beta chain was sequenced in a study of technical replicates of blood from a few donors. Assay: immunoSEQ multiplex PCR; the TCRdb copy retains only in-frame clones and omits some. The sample includes around 100,000 clones, roughly 95% of them seen just once. J was trimmed by 5 bases and V by 8 bases; bases with no gene match: 18. The CDR3 totals 18 residues. The germline gives CDR1 SGHNT, CDR2 YENEEA. The sample consisted of T cells isolated from PBMCs. The V and J genes are TRBV11-3 and TRBJ2-5; 12 bases match TRBD2. The clonotype was recovered from a human donor in good health. In nucleotides, the CDR3 is TGTGCCAGCCTCTTCGGACTAGCGGGGCTTTTGGCGCGGGAGACCCAGTACTTC. Protein product: CASLFGLAGLLARETQYF.